The 23 T cell receptor beta chains below all came from one sample that was sequenced in a study of blood T cell repertoires in COVID-19. Sequenced by immunoSEQ multiplex PCR; TCRdb stores in-frame clones only, minus some. The profile covers 200,000 to 300,000 clones, with roughly 84% appearing a single time and approximately 2.3% taken by the ten largest. Sequenced input: peripheral blood. All receptors derive from a man aged 35 to 55 who had recovered from COVID-19.

This chain uses TRBV7-9 with TRBJ1-1, with TRBD1 matching 11 bases. CDR3 length: 15 amino acids. The germline CDR1 and CDR2 sequences are SEHNR and FQNEAQ (reference sequence). V lost 5 bases, J lost 6 bases, and 8 bases stayed unmatched. The CDR3 coding sequence is TGTGCCAGCAGCGCAGGGGGACAGGGGGGCGCTGAAGCTTTCTTT. Its translation: CASSAGGQGGAEAFF.

This clone has a handful of counts. The rearrangement joins TRBV21-1 to TRBJ1-6. TRBV21-1 is a listed pseudogene. CDR3 length equals 23 residues. CDR3: CASSKVILVNGVGGVADNSPLHF. The CDR3 DNA sequence: TGTGCCAGCAGCAAAGTTATTTTGGTCAACGGAGTAGGAGGGGTGGCGGATAATTCACCCCTCCACTTT.

The rearrangement uses TRBV3-1 (or the pseudogene TRBV3-2) and TRBJ1-2, with 9 bases fitting TRBD1. Trimming removed 2 bases from V and 4 bases from J; junction bases left unmatched: 14. In germline, CDR1 is LGHDT, CDR2 YNNKEL (reference sequence). The CDR3 is 18 residues long. The DNA of the CDR3 is TGTGCCAGCAGCCAACCCCAAAGGGGACAGGGCCGTATCTATGGCTACACCTTC. It is translated as CASSQPQRGQGRIYGYTF.

This chain joins TRBV7-8 and TRBJ2-1; tentatively, D is TRBD2 (5 bases). Per germline, CDR1 SGHVS and CDR2 FQNEAQ. This CDR3 has 16 amino acids. Trimming pared 2 bases from V and 0 bases from J, leaving 11 bases between. CDR3 sequence: CASSLLATSSYNEQFF. The CDR3 bases are TGTGCCAGCAGCTTACTCGCTACTAGCTCCTACAATGAGCAGTTCTTC.

The V call is TRBV29-1, the J call TRBJ2-1, with a tentative D call TRBD2 (6 bases). This CDR3 contains 13 residues. V lost 3 bases and J lost 5, with 11 bases in between. CDR1 is SQVTM and CDR2 is ANQGSEA in the germline V gene. The CDR3 reads CSVDRDSHNEQFF. As DNA, the CDR3 is TGCAGCGTTGACCGGGACTCGCACAATGAGCAGTTCTTC.

The chain links TRBV6-2 or TRBV6-3 to TRBJ2-5, with a tentative D call TRBD1 (5 bases). Trimming removed 2 bases from V and 3 bases from J, with 19 bases in between. CDR1 MNHEY and CDR2 SVGEGT come from the germline V gene. CDR3 length equals 17 residues. In DNA, the CDR3 is TGTGCCAGCAGTTACCGATCGGATCAGGGATTGAAAGAGACCCAGTACTTC. This gives the protein CASSYRSDQGLKETQYF.

This sequence joins TRBV19 and TRBJ1-5, with D hard to call. The germline gives CDR1 LNHDA, CDR2 SQIVND (reference sequence). The CDR3 contains 13 residues. Trimming shortened V by 3 bases and J by 7 bases, and 10 bases separated the two germline ends. For the CDR3, the DNA is TGTGCCAGTAGTATCGAGCGGCGGCAGCCCCAGCATTTT. This translates into CASSIERRQPQHF.

The V gene is TRBV5-4, the J gene TRBJ1-4; 7 bases agree with TRBD1. V gave up 3 bases and J gave up 8 bases; unmatched junction bases: 7. Germline V gene sequence: CDR1 SGHNT, CDR2 YYREEE (reference sequence). The CDR3 spans 14 residues. The CDR3 sequence is CASSSGQDQEKLFF. Written as DNA, the CDR3 is TGTGCCAGCAGCTCTGGACAGGATCAGGAAAAACTGTTTTTT.

The chain has TRBV7-2 and TRBJ2-1, with TRBD2 matching over 7 bases. V was pared by 2 bases and J by 0 bases, with 4 bases of the junction left unmatched. This CDR3 has 16 residues. In germline, CDR1 is SGHTA, CDR2 FQGNSA. CDR3 loop: CASSLMRGISYNEQFF. The CDR3 DNA reads as TGTGCCAGCAGCTTAATGCGGGGGATCTCCTACAATGAGCAGTTCTTC.

This rearrangement joins TRBV19 to TRBJ2-1; TRBD2 matches at 7 bases. Germline V gives CDR1 LNHDA, CDR2 SQIVND (reference sequence). The CDR3 consists of 13 residues. V shed 3 bases, J shed 15 bases, and the junction held 11 bases outside the gene matches. CDR3 bases: TGTGCCAGTAGTATTAGCGGGTTGCCGGTAATGTTCTTC. Protein sequence: CASSISGLPVMFF.

The genes are TRBV5-5 and TRBJ2-5; 11 nucleotides align to TRBD2. CDR3 length: 13 residues. CDR1 SGHKS and CDR2 YYEKEE come from the germline V gene (reference sequence). The V segment lost 5 bases and the J segment 10 bases; nucleotides outside the gene matches: 7. Written as DNA, the CDR3 is TGTGCCAGCAGTTACGGGACTAGCGGTCACCAGTACTTC. Protein product: CASSYGTSGHQYF.

The chain recombines TRBV7-2 with TRBJ1-1; 8 nucleotides agree with TRBD1. Looked up from germline, CDR1 is SGHTA and CDR2 is FQGNSA. The CDR3 runs to 14 residues. V trimming: 5 bases; J trimming: 4 bases; junction bases outside the gene matches: 6. The CDR3 DNA follows: TGTGCCAGCAGCCTCAGGGGGCGAACCACTGAAGCTTTCTTT. Encoded protein: CASSLRGRTTEAFF.

The CDR3 loop reads CASSSDGGGYTF. The CDR3 DNA is TGCGCCAGCAGTTCCGATGGAGGGGGCTACACCTTC. V gene TRBV4-3 combines with J gene TRBJ1-2; no firm D call. Germline V CDR1 and CDR2: LGHNA, YSLEER. V gave up 6 bases and J gave up 8 bases, with 13 bases separating them. CDR3 length: 12 amino acids.

This sequence joins TRBV7-9 and TRBJ2-3; unclear D gene. Germline V CDR1 and CDR2: SEHNR, FQNEAQ (reference sequence). The CDR3 totals 17 residues. V was trimmed by 4 bases and J by 3 bases, leaving 20 bases between them. The CDR3 loop reads CASSSALAGYLTDTQYF. CDR3 in DNA: TGTGCCAGCAGCTCGGCCTTGGCAGGCTATCTTACAGATACGCAGTATTTT.

The genes are TRBV14 and TRBJ2-7; 9 bases agree with TRBD1. V lost 2 bases, J lost 6 bases, and 14 bases stayed unmatched. CDR1 and CDR2 (germline): SGHDN, FVKESK. This CDR3 is 17 amino acids long. CDR3 in DNA: TGTGCCAGCAGCCAATTTTACCCGGGACAGGGTTGGGGCGAGCAGTACTTC. It is translated as CASSQFYPGQGWGEQYF.

The V call is TRBV7-2, the J call TRBJ2-1, with a possible D match to TRBD1 (6 bases). V was shortened by 5 bases and J by 2 bases, with 13 bases between the two germline ends. CDR1 is SGHTA and CDR2 is FQGNSA in the germline V gene. The CDR3 is 15 residues long. This chain's CDR3 is CASSPGTITYNEQFF. The CDR3 nucleotides read TGTGCCAGCAGCCCCGGGACAATCACCTACAATGAGCAGTTCTTC.

V usage is TRBV5-1 and J usage is TRBJ2-3; maybe TRBD1 (6 bases). This CDR3 contains 15 residues. V lost 2 bases and J lost 2, with 12 bases in between. Germline CDR1 and CDR2: SGHRS and YFSETQ. As DNA, the CDR3 is TGCGCCAGCAGCTTTATCGGGACATACACAGATACGCAGTATTTT. It encodes CASSFIGTYTDTQYF.

The rearrangement uses TRBV19 and TRBJ1-2, with D tentatively TRBD1 (6 bases). V gave up 11 bases and J gave up 1 base, with 17 bases separating them. In germline, CDR1 is LNHDA, CDR2 SQIVND (reference sequence). The CDR3 is 14 residues long. CDR3 protein: CAATTGRDNYGYTF. The DNA for the CDR3 is TGTGCCGCCACAACAGGGAGAGATAACTATGGCTACACCTTC.

The rearrangement uses TRBV7-9 and TRBJ2-5; D perhaps matches TRBD2 (5 bases). The CDR3 consists of 14 residues. The ends were cut back, 0 bases at V and 10 bases at J, with 15 bases in the middle. Per the germline V gene, CDR1 is SEHNR and CDR2 is FQNEAQ (reference sequence). CDR3 protein: CASSLAGVIEGQYF. The CDR3 coding sequence is TGTGCCAGCAGCTTAGCCGGGGTGATCGAGGGCCAGTACTTC.

The V gene is TRBV6-4, the J gene TRBJ1-6; D not certain. The CDR3 sequence is 14 residues long. Germline V gene sequence: CDR1 MRHNA, CDR2 SNTAGT. Trimming took 4 bases from V and 0 from J, leaving 4 bases between them. CDR3 protein: CASSASSYNSPLHF. The CDR3 nucleotides read TGTGCCAGCAGTGCGAGCTCCTATAATTCACCCCTCCACTTT.

V is TRBV4-3 and J is TRBJ1-4; the D gene is possibly TRBD1 (6 bases). V was clipped by 0 bases and J by 10 bases, with 15 bases between them. The CDR3 runs to 15 residues. Per germline, CDR1 LGHNA and CDR2 YSLEER. CDR3 sequence: CASSQDTGTFLKLFF. DNA of the CDR3: TGCGCCAGCAGCCAAGATACCGGGACATTCTTAAAACTGTTTTTT.

The genes are TRBV19 and TRBJ1-3; D is perhaps TRBD1 (6 bases). CDR3 length: 16 residues. V was pared by 7 bases and J by 0 bases, with 16 bases between. From germline, CDR1 is LNHDA and CDR2 SQIVND (reference sequence). The CDR3: CASTKRSGDSGNTIYF. DNA for the CDR3: TGTGCCAGTACTAAGAGGTCAGGGGACTCTGGAAACACCATATATTTT.

The chain couples TRBV5-4 to TRBJ2-1, with 13 bases matching TRBD2. Germline V gene sequence: CDR1 SGHNT, CDR2 YYREEE (reference sequence). J lost 9 bases, V lost 0 bases, and 12 bases had no gene match. The CDR3 has 18 amino acids. The CDR3 nucleotides are TGTGCCAGCAGCTTGGCTCCAACGACTAGCGGGAGGTCTATTGAGCAGTTCTTC. It is translated as CASSLAPTTSGRSIEQFF.